The entry that follows covers one T cell receptor beta chain sequence. The antigen remains undetermined. The sample comes from a study of shared clonotypes between healthy human individuals. General study points: Exclusively blood specimens were collected; tissue repertoires likely differ.

Per germline, CDR1 SGHRS and CDR2 YFSETQ. The V gene end was trimmed by 4 bases and the J gene end by 5 bases; junction bases not matched to a gene: 4. The CDR3 sequence is 13 residues long. The protocol was immunoSEQ multiplex PCR, while the TCRdb copy is restricted to in-frame clones and leaves out a portion. This sample has around 1,100,000 clones, with around 77% found just once. Source material: memory CD4+ T cells from PBMCs. This sample's subset: CD45RA-negative fraction. This clonotype was sampled from a man aged 18 to 29 in good health. Some clones in this sample may be carry-over from other donors' samples. This rearrangement joins TRBV5-1 to TRBJ2-7; the match to TRBD1 covers 9 bases. CDR3 region: CASSGDRADEQYF. DNA of the CDR3: TGCGCCAGCAGCGGGGACAGGGCCGACGAGCAGTACTTC.